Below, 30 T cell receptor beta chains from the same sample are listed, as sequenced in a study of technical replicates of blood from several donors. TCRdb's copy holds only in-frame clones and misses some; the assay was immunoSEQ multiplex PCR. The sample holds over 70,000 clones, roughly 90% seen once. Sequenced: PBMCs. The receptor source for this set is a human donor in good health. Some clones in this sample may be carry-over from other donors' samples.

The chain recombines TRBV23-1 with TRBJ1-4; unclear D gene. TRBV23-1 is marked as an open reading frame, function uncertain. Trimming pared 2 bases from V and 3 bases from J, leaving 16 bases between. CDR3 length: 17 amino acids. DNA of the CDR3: TGCGCCAGCAGTCAAAGTACAGAGGGCATTTCTAATGAAAAACTGTTTTTT. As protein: CASSQSTEGISNEKLFF.

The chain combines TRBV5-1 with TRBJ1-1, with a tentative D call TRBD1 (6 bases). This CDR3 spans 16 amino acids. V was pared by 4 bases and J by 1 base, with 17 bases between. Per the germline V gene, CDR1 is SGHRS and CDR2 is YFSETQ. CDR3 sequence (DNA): TGCGCCAGCAGCCGGGGACACCCCTCCCCGAACACTGAAGCTTTCTTT. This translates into CASSRGHPSPNTEAFF.

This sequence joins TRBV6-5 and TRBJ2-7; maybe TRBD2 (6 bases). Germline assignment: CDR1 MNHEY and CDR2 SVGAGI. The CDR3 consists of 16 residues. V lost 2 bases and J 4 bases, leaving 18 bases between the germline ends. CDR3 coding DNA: TGTGCCAGCAGTTACAGGGAGCGGGTAACCGGGTACGAGCAGTACTTC. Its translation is CASSYRERVTGYEQYF.

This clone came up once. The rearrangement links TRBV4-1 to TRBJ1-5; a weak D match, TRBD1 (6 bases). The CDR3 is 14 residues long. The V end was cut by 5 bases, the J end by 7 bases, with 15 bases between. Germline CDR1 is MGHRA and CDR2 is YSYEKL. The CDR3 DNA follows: TGCGCCAGCAGCTTAACAGGGTCGGGGCAGCCCCAGCATTTT. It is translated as CASSLTGSGQPQHF.

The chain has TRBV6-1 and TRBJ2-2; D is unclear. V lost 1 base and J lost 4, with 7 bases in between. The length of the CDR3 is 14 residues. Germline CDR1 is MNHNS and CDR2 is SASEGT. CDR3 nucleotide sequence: TGTGCCAGCAGTGAAGGCAGACTCACCGGGGAGCTGTTTTTT. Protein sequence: CASSEGRLTGELFF.

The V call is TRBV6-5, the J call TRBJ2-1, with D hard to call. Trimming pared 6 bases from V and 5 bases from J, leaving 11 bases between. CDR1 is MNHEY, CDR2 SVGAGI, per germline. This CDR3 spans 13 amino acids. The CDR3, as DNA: TGTGCCAGCAGCCGAGCTTATAACAATGAGCAGTTCTTC. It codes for CASSRAYNNEQFF.

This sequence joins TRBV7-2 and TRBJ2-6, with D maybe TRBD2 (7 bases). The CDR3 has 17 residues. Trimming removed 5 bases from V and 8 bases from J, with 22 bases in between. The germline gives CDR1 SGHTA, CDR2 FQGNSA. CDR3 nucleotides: TGTGCCAGCAGCCGGGGGGCCGGGAGAGGAGAGACCAACGTCCTGACTTTC. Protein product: CASSRGAGRGETNVLTF.

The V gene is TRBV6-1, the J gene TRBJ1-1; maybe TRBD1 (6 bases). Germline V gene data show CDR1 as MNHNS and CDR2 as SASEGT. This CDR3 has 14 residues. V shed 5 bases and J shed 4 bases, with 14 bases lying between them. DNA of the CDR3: TGTGCCAGCAGTATACCAACAGGGTCCACTGAAGCTTTCTTT. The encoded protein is CASSIPTGSTEAFF.

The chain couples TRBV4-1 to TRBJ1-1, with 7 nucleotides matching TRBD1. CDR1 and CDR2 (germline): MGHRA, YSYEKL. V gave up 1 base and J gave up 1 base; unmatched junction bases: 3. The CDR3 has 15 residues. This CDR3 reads CASSQADRENTEAFF. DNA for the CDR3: TGCGCCAGCAGCCAAGCTGACAGGGAGAACACTGAAGCTTTCTTT.

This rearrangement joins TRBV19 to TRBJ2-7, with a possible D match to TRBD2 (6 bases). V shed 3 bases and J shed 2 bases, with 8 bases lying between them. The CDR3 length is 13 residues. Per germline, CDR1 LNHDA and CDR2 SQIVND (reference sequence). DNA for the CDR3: TGTGCCAGTAGTATGAGGGAGGCCTACGAGCAGTACTTC. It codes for CASSMREAYEQYF. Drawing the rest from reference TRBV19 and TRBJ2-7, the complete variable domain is DGGITQSPKYLFRKEGQNVTLSCEQNLNHDAMYWYRQDPGQGLRLIYYSQIVNDFQKGDIAEGYSVSREKKESFPLTVTSAQKNPTAFYLCASSMREAYEQYFGPGTRLTVT.

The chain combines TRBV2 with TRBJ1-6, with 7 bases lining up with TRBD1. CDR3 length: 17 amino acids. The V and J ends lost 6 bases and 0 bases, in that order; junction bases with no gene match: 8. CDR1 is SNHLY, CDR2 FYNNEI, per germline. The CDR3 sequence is CASSKDRVSSYNSPLHF. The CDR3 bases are TGTGCCAGCAGCAAAGACAGGGTTAGCTCCTATAATTCACCCCTCCACTTT.

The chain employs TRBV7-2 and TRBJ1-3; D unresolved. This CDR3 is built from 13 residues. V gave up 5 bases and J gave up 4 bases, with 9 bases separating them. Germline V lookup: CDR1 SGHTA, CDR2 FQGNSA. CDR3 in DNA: TGTGCCAGCAGCGCCGACGGGGGAAACACCATATATTTT. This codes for CASSADGGNTIYF.

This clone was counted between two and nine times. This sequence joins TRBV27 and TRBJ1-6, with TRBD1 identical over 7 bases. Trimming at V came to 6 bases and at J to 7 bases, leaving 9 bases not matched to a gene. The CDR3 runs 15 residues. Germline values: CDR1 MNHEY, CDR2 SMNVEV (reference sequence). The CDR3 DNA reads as TGTGCCAGCAGCCACCACACGACAGGGAATTCACCCCTCCACTTT. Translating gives CASSHHTTGNSPLHF.

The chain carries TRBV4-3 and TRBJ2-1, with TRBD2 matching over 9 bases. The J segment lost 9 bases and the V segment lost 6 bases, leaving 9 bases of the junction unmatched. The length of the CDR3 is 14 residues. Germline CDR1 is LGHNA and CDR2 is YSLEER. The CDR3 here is CASSSTGLASEQFF. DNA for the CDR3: TGCGCCAGCAGTTCTACGGGACTAGCCTCTGAGCAGTTCTTC.

The CDR3: CATSPGQGAVGATWDTQYF. The CDR3 DNA reads as TGTGCCACCTCTCCCGGACAGGGGGCTGTGGGTGCCACCTGGGATACGCAGTATTTT. The chain uses TRBV19 and TRBJ2-3, with 11 bases fitting TRBD1. J lost 6 bases, V lost 10 bases, and 24 bases had no gene match. Germline loops: CDR1 LNHDA, CDR2 SQIVND (reference sequence). The CDR3 sequence is 19 residues long.

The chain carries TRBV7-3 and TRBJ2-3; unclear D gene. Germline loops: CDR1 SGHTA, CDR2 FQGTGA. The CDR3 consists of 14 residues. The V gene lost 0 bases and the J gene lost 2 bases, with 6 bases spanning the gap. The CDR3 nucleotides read TGTGCCAGCAGCTTAACCAGATACACAGATACGCAGTATTTT. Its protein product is CASSLTRYTDTQYF.

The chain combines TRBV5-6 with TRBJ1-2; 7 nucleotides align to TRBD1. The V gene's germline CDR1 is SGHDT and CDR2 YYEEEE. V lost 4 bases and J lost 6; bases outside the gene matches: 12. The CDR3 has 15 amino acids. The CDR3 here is CASSGITTGSNGYTF. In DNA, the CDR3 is TGTGCCAGCAGCGGAATCACGACAGGGTCGAATGGCTACACCTTC.

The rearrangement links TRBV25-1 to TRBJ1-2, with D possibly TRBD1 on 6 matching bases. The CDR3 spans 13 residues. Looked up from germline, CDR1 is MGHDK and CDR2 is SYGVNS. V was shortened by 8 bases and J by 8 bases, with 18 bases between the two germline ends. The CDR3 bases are TGTGCCAGCGGACAAACAGGGATGGGGGGCTACACCTTC. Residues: CASGQTGMGGYTF.

CDR3 nucleotides: TGTGCCAGCTCACGACTTAGCGGGGGAGAAGAGACCCAGTACTTC. Its protein product is CASSRLSGGEETQYF. The genes are TRBV18 and TRBJ2-5, with 9 nucleotides matching TRBD2. The CDR3 spans 15 residues. Germline lookup yields CDR1 KGHSH and CDR2 LQKENI. J gave up 3 bases and V 4 bases, and 6 bases lay outside the gene matches.

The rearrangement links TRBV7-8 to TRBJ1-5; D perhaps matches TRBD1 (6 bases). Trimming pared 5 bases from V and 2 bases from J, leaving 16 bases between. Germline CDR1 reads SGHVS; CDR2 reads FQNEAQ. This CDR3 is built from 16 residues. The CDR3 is CASSIGGRNGNQPQHF. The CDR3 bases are TGTGCCAGCAGCATAGGGGGGAGGAATGGCAATCAGCCCCAGCATTTT. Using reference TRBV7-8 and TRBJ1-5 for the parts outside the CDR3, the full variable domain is GAGVSQSPRYKVAKRGQDVALRCDPISGHVSLFWYQQALGQGPEFLTYFQNEAQLDKSGLPSDRFFAERPEGSVSTLKIQRTQQEDSAVYLCASSIGGRNGNQPQHFGDGTRLSIL.

This chain's CDR3 is CASSQEVSSYNEQFF. As DNA, the CDR3 is TGCGCCAGCAGCCAAGAGGTCAGCTCCTACAATGAGCAGTTCTTC. The chain couples TRBV4-3 to TRBJ2-1; unclear D gene. Germline CDR1 LGHNA, CDR2 YSLEER. The CDR3 contains 15 residues. V was cut by 0 bases and J by 0 bases, with 6 bases left in between.

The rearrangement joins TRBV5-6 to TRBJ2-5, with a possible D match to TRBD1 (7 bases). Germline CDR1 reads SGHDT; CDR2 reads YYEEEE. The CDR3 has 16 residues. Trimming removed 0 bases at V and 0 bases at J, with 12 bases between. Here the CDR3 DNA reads TGTGCCAGCAGCTTGGCCCCAGGGGGGTACCAAGAGACCCAGTACTTC. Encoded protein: CASSLAPGGYQETQYF.

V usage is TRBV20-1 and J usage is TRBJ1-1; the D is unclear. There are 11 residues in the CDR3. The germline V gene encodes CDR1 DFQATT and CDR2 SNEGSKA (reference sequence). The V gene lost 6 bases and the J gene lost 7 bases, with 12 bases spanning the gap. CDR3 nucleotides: TGCAGTGCCACCCCTAAGAGTGAAGCTTTCTTT. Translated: CSATPKSEAFF.

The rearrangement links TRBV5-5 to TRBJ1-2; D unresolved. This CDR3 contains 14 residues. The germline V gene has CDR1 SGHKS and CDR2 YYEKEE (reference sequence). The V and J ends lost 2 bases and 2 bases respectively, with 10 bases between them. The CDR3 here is CASSFGHLNYGYTF. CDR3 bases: TGTGCCAGCAGCTTTGGGCATCTCAACTATGGCTACACCTTC. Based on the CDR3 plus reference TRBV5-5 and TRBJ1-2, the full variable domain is DAGVTQSPTHLIKTRGQQVTLRCSPISGHKSVSWYQQVLGQGPQFIFQYYEKEERGRGNFPDRFSARQFPNYSSELNVNALLLGDSALYLCASSFGHLNYGYTFGSGTRLTVV.

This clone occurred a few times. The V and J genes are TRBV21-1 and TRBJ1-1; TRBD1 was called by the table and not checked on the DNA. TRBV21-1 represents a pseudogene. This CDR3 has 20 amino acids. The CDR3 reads CASSKRGPGQGVRGNTEAFF. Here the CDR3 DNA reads TGTGCCAGCAGCAAAAGGGGGCCGGGACAGGGGGTGAGAGGGAACACTGAAGCTTTCTTT.

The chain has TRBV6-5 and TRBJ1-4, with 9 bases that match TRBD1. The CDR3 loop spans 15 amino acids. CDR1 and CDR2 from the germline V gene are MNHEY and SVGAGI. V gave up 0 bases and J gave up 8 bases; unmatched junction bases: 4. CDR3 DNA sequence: TGTGCCAGCAGTTACTCCGGACAGGGGTCGGAAAAACTGTTTTTT. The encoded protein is CASSYSGQGSEKLFF.

CDR3 protein: CASSFGVAGFTGELFF. The CDR3 DNA sequence: TGCGCCAGCAGCTTTGGGGTAGCGGGATTCACCGGGGAGCTGTTTTTT. The rearrangement joins TRBV5-1 to TRBJ2-2, with 8 bases matching TRBD2. CDR3 length: 16 amino acids. CDR1 is SGHRS, CDR2 YFSETQ, per germline. With V trimmed by 2 bases and J by 4 bases, 7 bases remained unmatched.

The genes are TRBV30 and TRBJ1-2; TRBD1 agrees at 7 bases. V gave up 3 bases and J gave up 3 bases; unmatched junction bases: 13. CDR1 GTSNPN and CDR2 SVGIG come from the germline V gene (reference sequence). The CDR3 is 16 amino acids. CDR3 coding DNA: TGTGCCTGGAGACCTTATCCGGGACAGACATACTATGGCTACACCTTC. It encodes CAWRPYPGQTYYGYTF.

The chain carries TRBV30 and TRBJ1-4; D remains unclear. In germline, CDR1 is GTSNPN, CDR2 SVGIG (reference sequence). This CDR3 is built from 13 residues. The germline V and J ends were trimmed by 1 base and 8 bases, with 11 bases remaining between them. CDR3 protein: CAWSARTGEKLFF. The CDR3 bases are TGTGCCTGGAGTGCCCGGACTGGGGAAAAACTGTTTTTT.

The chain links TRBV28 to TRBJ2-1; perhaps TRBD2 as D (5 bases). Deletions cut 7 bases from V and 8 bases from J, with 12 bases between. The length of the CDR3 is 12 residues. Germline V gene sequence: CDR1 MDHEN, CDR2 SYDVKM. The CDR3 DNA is TGTGCCAGCACGGACTCCGGGGATGAGCAGTTCTTC. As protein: CASTDSGDEQFF.